These 19 T cell receptor beta chains originate from one sample sequenced in a study of cytomegalovirus exposure and HLA in healthy donors. PCR involved 60 Vbeta and 13 Jbeta primers. TCRdb's copy holds only in-frame clones and misses some; the assay was immunoSEQ multiplex PCR. The sample holds 100,000 to 150,000 clones, approximately 75% seen once. The sequenced material came from PBMCs. The source of these receptors is a man aged 40-55 years in good health and CMV-seronegative.

V usage is TRBV2 and J usage is TRBJ1-2; D is unclear. CDR3 length: 12 amino acids. In germline, CDR1 is SNHLY, CDR2 FYNNEI. Trimming removed 6 bases at V and 8 bases at J, with 13 bases between. The CDR3 nucleotides are TGTGCCAGCAGAGTATTTGGGCAGGGCTACACCTTC. It translates to CASRVFGQGYTF.

The chain carries TRBV6-6 and TRBJ1-2, with 7 bases matching TRBD1. CDR3 length equals 14 residues. Germline V lookup: CDR1 MNHNY, CDR2 SVGAGI (reference sequence). J lost 7 bases, V lost 0 bases, and 5 bases had no gene match. The DNA of the CDR3 is TGTGCCAGCAGTTACTCAGACAGGGCTACTGGCTACACCTTC. This codes for CASSYSDRATGYTF.

Of note for this clone: In the same sample, other DNA sequences code for this CDR3. The chain joins TRBV7-8 to TRBJ2-7; tentatively, D is TRBD1 (5 bases). Germline V gives CDR1 SGHVS, CDR2 FQNEAQ. V shed 5 bases and J shed 4 bases, with 21 bases lying between them. This CDR3 has 16 residues. This CDR3 reads CASSTIQEFKGYEQYF. Written as DNA, the CDR3 is TGTGCCAGCAGCACAATACAGGAATTTAAGGGGTACGAGCAGTACTTC.

The chain combines TRBV7-9 with TRBJ2-5; 10 nucleotides match TRBD1. J was trimmed by 5 bases and V by 6 bases; bases with no gene match: 6. CDR1 is SEHNR and CDR2 is FQNEAQ in the germline V gene (reference sequence). This CDR3 is 14 amino acids long. The CDR3, as DNA: TGTGCCAGCAGTTCCGGGACAGGGGACGAGACCCAGTACTTC. Its protein product is CASSSGTGDETQYF.

This chain links TRBV12-2 with TRBJ1-1. TRBV12-2 is designated a pseudogene. This CDR3 has 16 residues. DNA of the CDR3: TGTGCAAGTCTATATGGGGGGAGGGGGGATAACACTGAAGCTTTCTTT. It encodes CASLYGGRGDNTEAFF.

This chain connects TRBV7-9 to TRBJ1-3, with D unclear. CDR3 length equals 14 residues. Germline-derived CDR1 and CDR2 are SEHNR and FQNEAQ (reference sequence). V shed 2 bases and J shed 6 bases, with 11 bases lying between them. The CDR3 protein is CASSLTDSLNTIYF. The DNA for the CDR3 is TGTGCCAGCAGCTTAACGGACTCATTAAACACCATATATTTT.

The V and J genes are TRBV7-5 and TRBJ2-7; no check of the table's D call, TRBD2, against the DNA was made. TRBV7-5 is assigned pseudogene status. The CDR3 covers 16 residues. DNA for the CDR3: TGTGCCAGAAGCTTCGAAGGGACTACGATCGACTACGAGCAGTACTTC. Protein: CARSFEGTTIDYEQYF.

The CDR3 nucleotides are TGTGCCAGCAGTACAGGGTTGGGAAAACCCCTCCACTTT. Protein: CASSTGLGKPLHF. The chain is built from TRBV2 and TRBJ1-6; tentatively, D is TRBD1 (6 bases). Germline V gene sequence: CDR1 SNHLY, CDR2 FYNNEI. CDR3 length equals 13 residues. V lost 5 bases and J 12 bases, leaving 14 bases between the germline ends.

The genes are TRBV29-1 and TRBJ1-2; 9 nucleotides match TRBD1. The V gene's germline CDR1 is SQVTM and CDR2 ANQGSEA. Trimming removed 5 bases from V and 0 bases from J; junction bases left unmatched: 7. The CDR3 totals 15 residues. CDR3 residues: CSVTGGLSANYGYTF. The CDR3 region has the DNA TGCAGCGTTACAGGGGGCTTGTCCGCTAACTATGGCTACACCTTC.

The chain joins TRBV28 to TRBJ1-1; D remains ambiguous. This CDR3 spans 12 amino acids. CDR1 and CDR2 from the germline V gene are MDHEN and SYDVKM. V lost 3 bases and J 6 bases, leaving 8 bases between the germline ends. In DNA, the CDR3 is TGTGCCAGCAGTTTGGTTCGGGCTGAAGCTTTCTTT. Protein sequence: CASSLVRAEAFF.

The chain is built from TRBV5-1 and TRBJ1-2; D call uncertain. The V gene lost 2 bases and the J gene lost 6 bases, with 11 bases spanning the gap. Germline CDR1 SGHRS, CDR2 YFSETQ. The CDR3 consists of 13 residues. The chain's CDR3 is CASSFSGSDGYTF. In DNA, the CDR3 is TGCGCCAGCAGCTTTTCAGGCTCCGATGGCTACACCTTC.

CDR3 sequence (DNA): TGTGCCAGCTCAGGCGGACAGGGCTACGAGCAGTACTTC. This gives the protein CASSGGQGYEQYF. The rearrangement joins TRBV18 to TRBJ2-7; TRBD1 matches at 8 bases. Germline CDR1 and CDR2: KGHSH and LQKENI. CDR3 length: 13 residues. The V and J ends lost 5 bases and 3 bases, in that order; junction bases with no gene match: 3.

V gene TRBV5-1 combines with J gene TRBJ2-7, with 16 positions matching TRBD2. The length of the CDR3 is 19 residues. Looked up from germline, CDR1 is SGHRS and CDR2 is YFSETQ. Unmatched junction bases numbered 11, after V lost 0 bases and J lost 5 bases. CDR3 protein: CASSLEGLAGGKLEDEQYF. The CDR3 region has the DNA TGCGCCAGCAGCTTGGAGGGACTAGCGGGAGGGAAGTTGGAGGACGAGCAGTACTTC.

The gene calls are TRBV7-2 and TRBJ2-7; D is perhaps TRBD2 (6 bases). The ends were cut back, 1 base at V and 5 bases at J, with 12 bases in the middle. CDR1 and CDR2 from the germline V gene are SGHTA and FQGNSA. This CDR3 has 14 residues. CDR3 sequence reads: CASSLEWRGHEQYF. For the CDR3, the DNA is TGTGCCAGCAGCTTAGAATGGAGGGGCCACGAGCAGTACTTC.

This clone was seen a few times. The chain links TRBV5-8 to TRBJ2-4; maybe TRBD2 (6 bases). The V end was cut by 1 base, the J end by 0 bases, with 11 bases between. The CDR3 extends over 16 amino acids. CDR1 and CDR2 (germline): SGHTS, YDEGEE. CDR3 bases: TGTGCCAGCAGCTTGTGGGTGGGACTAGCCAAAAACATTCAGTACTTC. Protein sequence: CASSLWVGLAKNIQYF.

V and J are TRBV29-1 and TRBJ2-3; 8 bases align to TRBD2. This CDR3 is 13 amino acids long. J was trimmed by 6 bases and V by 3 bases; bases with no gene match: 5. Germline V lookup: CDR1 SQVTM, CDR2 ANQGSEA. CDR3 protein: CSVDRIAGDTQYF. The CDR3 DNA reads as TGCAGCGTTGACCGAATAGCGGGGGATACGCAGTATTTT.

The rearrangement uses TRBV7-2 and TRBJ1-6, with D unclear. Trimming took off 4 bases at V and 10 bases at J, with 11 bases between the two ends. CDR3 length: 13 residues. Germline CDR1 is SGHTA and CDR2 is FQGNSA. As DNA, the CDR3 is TGTGCCAGCAGCTCCCAGGAGGGATCACCCCTCCACTTT. Protein product: CASSSQEGSPLHF. Looking up the rest from reference TRBV7-2 and TRBJ1-6 gives the full variable domain: GAGVSQSPSNKVTEKGKDVELRCDPISGHTALYWYRQSLGQGLEFLIYFQGNSAPDKSGLPSDRFSAERTGGSVSTLTIQRTQQEDSAVYLCASSSQEGSPLHFGNGTRLTVT.

This clone was observed a handful of times. CDR3 loop: CASSQGTGPYGYTF. The DNA for the CDR3 is TGTGCCAGCAGCCAGGGGACAGGGCCCTATGGCTACACCTTC. The chain joins TRBV7-8 to TRBJ1-2; TRBD1 aligns across 9 bases. The CDR3 consists of 14 residues. Germline CDR1 and CDR2: SGHVS and FQNEAQ. The junction had 5 bases not matched to a gene; V was cut back by 5 bases and J by 4 bases.

The chain couples TRBV30 to TRBJ1-2, with D possibly matching TRBD1 (5 bases). CDR1 is GTSNPN, CDR2 SVGIG, per germline (reference sequence). The CDR3 runs 16 residues. Trimming removed 1 base from V and 2 bases from J, with 17 bases in between. The CDR3, as DNA: TGTGCCTGGAGTGGGTCCGGGGGGGGAAGAAACTATGGCTACACCTTC. Encoded protein: CAWSGSGGGRNYGYTF.